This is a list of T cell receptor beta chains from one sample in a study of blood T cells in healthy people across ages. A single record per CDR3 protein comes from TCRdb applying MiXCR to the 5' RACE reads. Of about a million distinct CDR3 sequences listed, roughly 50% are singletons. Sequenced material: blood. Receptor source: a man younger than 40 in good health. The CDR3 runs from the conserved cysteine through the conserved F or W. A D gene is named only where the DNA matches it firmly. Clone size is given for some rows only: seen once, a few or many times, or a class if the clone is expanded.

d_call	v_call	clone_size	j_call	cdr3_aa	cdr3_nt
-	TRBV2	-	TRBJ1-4	CASGGGAQNEKLFF	TGTGCCAGCGGAGGGGGGGCTCAGAATGAAAAACTGTTTTTT
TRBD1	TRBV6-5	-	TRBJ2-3	CASNMKGAGTDTQYF	TGTGCCAGCAACATGAAGGGGGCGGGCACAGATACGCAGTATTTT
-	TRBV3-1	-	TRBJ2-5	CASSQDRAGRPYF	TGTGCCAGCAGCCAAGATAGGGCAGGGAGGCCGTACTTC
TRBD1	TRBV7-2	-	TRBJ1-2	CASSSPFGTGGSGYTF	TGTGCCAGCAGCTCTCCATTCGGGACAGGGGGCTCTGGCTACACCTTC
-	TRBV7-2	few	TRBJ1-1	CASSTPGKNTEAFF	TGTGCCAGCAGCACGCCGGGGAAAAACACTGAAGCTTTCTTT
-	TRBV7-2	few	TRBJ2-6	CASSLDYSSGANVLTF	TGTGCCAGCAGCTTAGATTATAGCTCTGGGGCCAACGTCCTGACTTTC
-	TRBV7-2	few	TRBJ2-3	CASSPVLYTQYF	TGTGCCAGCAGCCCAGTCCTGTATACGCAGTATTTT
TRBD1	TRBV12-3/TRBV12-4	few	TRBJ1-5	CASSPTGEAQPQHF	TGTGCCAGCAGTCCGACAGGGGAGGCTCAGCCCCAGCATTTT
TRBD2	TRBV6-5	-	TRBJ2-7	CASGTSDVSGYEQYF	TGTGCCTCCGGGACTAGTGATGTATCGGGCTACGAGCAGTACTTC
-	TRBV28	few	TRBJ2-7	CASSAPPRDLAYEQYF	TGTGCCAGCAGCGCACCCCCGAGAGACCTCGCCTACGAGCAGTACTTC
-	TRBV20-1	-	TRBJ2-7	CSARDIRAAREQYF	TGCAGTGCTAGAGATATCCGAGCGGCTCGCGAGCAGTACTTC
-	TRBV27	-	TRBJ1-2	CASRESGRGNYGYTF	TGTGCCAGCAGAGAATCGGGTCGGGGGAACTATGGCTACACCTTC
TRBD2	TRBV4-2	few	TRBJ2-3	CASSCTLAGGRYTQYF	TGTGCCAGCAGCTGTACCCTAGCGGGGGGGCGGTATACGCAGTATTTT
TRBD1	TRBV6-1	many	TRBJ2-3	CASSDGRGITDTQYF	TGTGCCAGCAGTGACGGCAGGGGGATCACAGATACGCAGTATTTT
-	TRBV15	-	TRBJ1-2	CATSRDGAGIYGYTF	TGTGCCACCAGCAGAGATGGCGCAGGGATCTATGGCTACACCTTC